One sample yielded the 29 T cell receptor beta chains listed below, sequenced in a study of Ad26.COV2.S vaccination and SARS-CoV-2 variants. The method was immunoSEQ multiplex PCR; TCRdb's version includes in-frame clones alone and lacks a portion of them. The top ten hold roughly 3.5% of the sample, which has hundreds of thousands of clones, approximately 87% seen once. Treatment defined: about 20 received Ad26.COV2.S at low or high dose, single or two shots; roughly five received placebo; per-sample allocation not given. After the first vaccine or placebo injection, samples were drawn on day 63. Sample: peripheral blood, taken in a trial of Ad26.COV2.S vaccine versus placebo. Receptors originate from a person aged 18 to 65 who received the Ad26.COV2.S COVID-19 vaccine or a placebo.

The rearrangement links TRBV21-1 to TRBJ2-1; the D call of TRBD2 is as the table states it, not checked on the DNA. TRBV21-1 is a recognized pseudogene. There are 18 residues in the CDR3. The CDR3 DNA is TGTGCCAGCAGCAAAGCGCTCAAGCGGGAGGGATTATACAATGAGCAGTTCTTC. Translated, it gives CASSKALKREGLYNEQFF.

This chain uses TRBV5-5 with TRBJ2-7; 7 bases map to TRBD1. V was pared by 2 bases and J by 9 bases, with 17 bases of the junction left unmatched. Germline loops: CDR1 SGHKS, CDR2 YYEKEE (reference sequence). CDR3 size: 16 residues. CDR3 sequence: CASSLSGDRVSLPQYF. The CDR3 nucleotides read TGTGCCAGCAGCTTATCCGGGGACAGAGTTAGTCTACCGCAGTACTTC.

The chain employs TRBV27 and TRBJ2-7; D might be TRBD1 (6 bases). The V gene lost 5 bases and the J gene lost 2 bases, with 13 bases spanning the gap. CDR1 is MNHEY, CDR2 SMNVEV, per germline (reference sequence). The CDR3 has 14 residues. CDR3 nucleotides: TGTGCCAGCAGTCCCGGGACAAACCCCTACGAGCAGTACTTC. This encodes CASSPGTNPYEQYF.

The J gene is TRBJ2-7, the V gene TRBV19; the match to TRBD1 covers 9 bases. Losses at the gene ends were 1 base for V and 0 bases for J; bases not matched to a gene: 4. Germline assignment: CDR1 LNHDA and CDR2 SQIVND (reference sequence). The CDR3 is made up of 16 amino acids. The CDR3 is CASSIGSGQGSYEQYF. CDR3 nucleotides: TGTGCCAGTAGTATAGGGTCGGGACAGGGCTCCTACGAGCAGTACTTC.

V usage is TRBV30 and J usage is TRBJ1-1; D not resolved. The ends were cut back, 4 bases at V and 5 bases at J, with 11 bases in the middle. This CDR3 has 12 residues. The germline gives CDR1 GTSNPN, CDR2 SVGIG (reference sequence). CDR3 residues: CAWIRRGTEAFF. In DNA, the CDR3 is TGTGCCTGGATTCGCAGAGGGACTGAAGCTTTCTTT.

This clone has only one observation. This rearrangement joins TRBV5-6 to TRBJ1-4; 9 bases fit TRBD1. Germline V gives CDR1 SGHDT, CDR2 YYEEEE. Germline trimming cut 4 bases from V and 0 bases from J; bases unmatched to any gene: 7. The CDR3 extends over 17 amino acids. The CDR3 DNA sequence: TGTGCCAGCAGCACAGGACAGGGGACGTCAACTAATGAAAAACTGTTTTTT. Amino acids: CASSTGQGTSTNEKLFF.

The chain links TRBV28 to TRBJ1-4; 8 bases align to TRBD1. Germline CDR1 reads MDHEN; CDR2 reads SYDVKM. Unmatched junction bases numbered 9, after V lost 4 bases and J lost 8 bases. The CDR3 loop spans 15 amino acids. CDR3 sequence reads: CASSSPTGAGEKLFF. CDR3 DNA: TGTGCCAGCAGTTCGCCGACAGGGGCAGGGGAAAAACTGTTTTTT.

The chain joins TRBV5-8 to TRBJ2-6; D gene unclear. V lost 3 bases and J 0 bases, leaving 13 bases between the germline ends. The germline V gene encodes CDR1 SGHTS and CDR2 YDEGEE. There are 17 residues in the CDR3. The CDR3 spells CASSSLPQSSGANVLTF. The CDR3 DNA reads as TGTGCCAGCAGCTCATTACCACAGAGCTCTGGGGCCAACGTCCTGACTTTC.

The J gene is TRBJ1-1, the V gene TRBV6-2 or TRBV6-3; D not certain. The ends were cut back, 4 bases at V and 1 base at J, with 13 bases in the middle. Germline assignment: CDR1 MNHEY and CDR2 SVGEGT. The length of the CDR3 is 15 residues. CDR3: CASSSFGGRNTEAFF. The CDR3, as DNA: TGTGCCAGCAGTTCGTTCGGTGGCCGGAACACTGAAGCTTTCTTT.

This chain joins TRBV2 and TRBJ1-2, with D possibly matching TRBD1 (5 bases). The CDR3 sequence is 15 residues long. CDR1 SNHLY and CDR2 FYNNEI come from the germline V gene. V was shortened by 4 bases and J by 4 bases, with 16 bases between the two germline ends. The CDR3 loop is CASSVSGKRVYGYTF. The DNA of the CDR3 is TGTGCCAGCAGTGTGTCAGGGAAAAGAGTCTATGGCTACACCTTC.

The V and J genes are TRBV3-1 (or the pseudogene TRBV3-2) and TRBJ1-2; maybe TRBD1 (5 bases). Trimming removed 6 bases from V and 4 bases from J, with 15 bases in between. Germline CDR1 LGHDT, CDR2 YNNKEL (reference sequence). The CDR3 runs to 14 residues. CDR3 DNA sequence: TGTGCCAGCAGGGACGTCGGGGACGTCTATGGCTACACCTTC. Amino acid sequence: CASRDVGDVYGYTF.

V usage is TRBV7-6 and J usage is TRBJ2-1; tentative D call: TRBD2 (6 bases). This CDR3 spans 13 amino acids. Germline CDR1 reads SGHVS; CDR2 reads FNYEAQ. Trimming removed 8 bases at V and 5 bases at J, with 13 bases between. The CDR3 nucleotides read TGTGCCAGCGGGGAGGATCCCAACAATGAGCAGTTCTTC. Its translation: CASGEDPNNEQFF.

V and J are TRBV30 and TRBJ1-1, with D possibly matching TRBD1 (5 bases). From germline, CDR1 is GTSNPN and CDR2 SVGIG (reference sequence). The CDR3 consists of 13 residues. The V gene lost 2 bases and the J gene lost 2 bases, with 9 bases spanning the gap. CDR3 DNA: TGTGCCTGGAGTCCTGACAGAAACACTGAAGCTTTCTTT. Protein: CAWSPDRNTEAFF.

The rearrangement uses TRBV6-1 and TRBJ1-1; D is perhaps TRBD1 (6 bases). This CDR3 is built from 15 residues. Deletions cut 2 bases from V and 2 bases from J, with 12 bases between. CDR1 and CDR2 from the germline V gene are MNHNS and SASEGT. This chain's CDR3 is CASSEMPGANTEAFF. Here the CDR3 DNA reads TGTGCCAGCAGTGAAATGCCAGGGGCAAACACTGAAGCTTTCTTT.

CDR3 in DNA: TGTGCCAGCAGCTTAGCCACAGGATCTGGGGCCAACGTCCTGACTTTC. It translates to CASSLATGSGANVLTF. This chain uses TRBV11-3 with TRBJ2-6; possible D gene TRBD1, 5 bases. CDR1 SGHNT and CDR2 YENEEA come from the germline V gene. CDR3 length: 16 amino acids. V lost 1 base to trimming and J lost 1 base, with 8 bases between them.

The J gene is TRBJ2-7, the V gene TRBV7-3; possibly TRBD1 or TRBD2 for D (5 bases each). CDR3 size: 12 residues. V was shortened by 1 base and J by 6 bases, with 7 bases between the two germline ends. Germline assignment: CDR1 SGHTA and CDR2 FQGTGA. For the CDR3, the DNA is TGTGCCAGCAGCTTAATGAGGGGCGAGCAGTACTTC. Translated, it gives CASSLMRGEQYF.

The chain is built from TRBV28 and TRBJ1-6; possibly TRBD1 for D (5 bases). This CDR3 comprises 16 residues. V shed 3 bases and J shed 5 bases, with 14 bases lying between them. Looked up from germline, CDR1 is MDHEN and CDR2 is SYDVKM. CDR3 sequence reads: CASSFLGGGDNSPLHF. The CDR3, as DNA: TGTGCCAGCAGTTTTTTGGGGGGGGGTGATAATTCACCCCTCCACTTT.

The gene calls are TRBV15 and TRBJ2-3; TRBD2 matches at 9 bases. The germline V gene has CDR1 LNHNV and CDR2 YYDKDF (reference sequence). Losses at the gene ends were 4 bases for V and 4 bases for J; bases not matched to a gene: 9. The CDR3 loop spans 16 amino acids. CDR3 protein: CATSTYLAGVSDTQYF. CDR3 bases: TGTGCCACCAGCACCTACTTAGCGGGAGTGTCAGATACGCAGTATTTT.

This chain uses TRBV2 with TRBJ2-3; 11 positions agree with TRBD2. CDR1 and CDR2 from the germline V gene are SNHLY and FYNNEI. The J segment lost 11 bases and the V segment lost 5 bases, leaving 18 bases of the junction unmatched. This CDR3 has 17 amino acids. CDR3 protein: CASSYPPGTSGAPRQYF. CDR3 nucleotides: TGTGCCAGCAGTTATCCACCCGGGACTAGCGGCGCACCGAGGCAGTATTTT.

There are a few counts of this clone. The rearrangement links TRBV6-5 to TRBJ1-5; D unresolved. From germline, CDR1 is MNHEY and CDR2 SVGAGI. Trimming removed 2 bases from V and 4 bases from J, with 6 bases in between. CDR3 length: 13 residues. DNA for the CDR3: TGTGCCAGCAGTTACGAGCGGAATCAGCCCCAGCATTTT. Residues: CASSYERNQPQHF.

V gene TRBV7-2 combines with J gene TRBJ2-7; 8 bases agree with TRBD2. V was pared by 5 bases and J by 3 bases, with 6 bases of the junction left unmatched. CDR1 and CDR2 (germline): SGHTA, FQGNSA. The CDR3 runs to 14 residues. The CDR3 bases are TGTGCCAGCAGCCCCAGCGGGAGAGACTACGAGCAGTACTTC. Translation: CASSPSGRDYEQYF.

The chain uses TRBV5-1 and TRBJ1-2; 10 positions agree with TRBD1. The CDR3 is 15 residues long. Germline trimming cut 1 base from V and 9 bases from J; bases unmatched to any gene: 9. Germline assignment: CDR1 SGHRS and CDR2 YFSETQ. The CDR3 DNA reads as TGCGCCAGCAGCTTGAACCCCGGGACAGGGGATCGCTACACCTTC. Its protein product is CASSLNPGTGDRYTF.

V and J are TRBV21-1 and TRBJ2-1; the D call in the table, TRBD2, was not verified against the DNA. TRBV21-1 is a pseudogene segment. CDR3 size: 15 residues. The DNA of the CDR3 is TGTGCCAGCAGCAAAGATGGCAGGAGGACGAATGAGCAGTTCTTC. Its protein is CASSKDGRRTNEQFF.

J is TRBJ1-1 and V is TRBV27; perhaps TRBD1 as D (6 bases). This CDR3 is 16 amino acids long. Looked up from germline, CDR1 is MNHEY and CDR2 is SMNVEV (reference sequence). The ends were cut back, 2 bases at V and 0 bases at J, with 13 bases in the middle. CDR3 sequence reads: CASSLIGGAMNTEAFF. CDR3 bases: TGTGCCAGCAGTTTAATTGGGGGGGCCATGAACACTGAAGCTTTCTTT.

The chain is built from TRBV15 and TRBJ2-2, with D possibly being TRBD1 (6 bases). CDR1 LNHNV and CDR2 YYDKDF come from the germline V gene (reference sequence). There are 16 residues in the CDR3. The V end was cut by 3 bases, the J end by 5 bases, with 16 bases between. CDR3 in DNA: TGTGCCACCAGCAGTGGGACATTTTTGGCTACCGGGGAGCTGTTTTTT. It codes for CATSSGTFLATGELFF.

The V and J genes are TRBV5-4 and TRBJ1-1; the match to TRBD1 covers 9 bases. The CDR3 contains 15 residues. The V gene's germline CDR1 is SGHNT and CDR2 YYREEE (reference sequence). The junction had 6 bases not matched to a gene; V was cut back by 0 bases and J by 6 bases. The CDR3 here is CASSLDGQGRAEAFF. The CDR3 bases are TGTGCCAGCAGCTTGGATGGACAGGGGAGGGCTGAAGCTTTCTTT.

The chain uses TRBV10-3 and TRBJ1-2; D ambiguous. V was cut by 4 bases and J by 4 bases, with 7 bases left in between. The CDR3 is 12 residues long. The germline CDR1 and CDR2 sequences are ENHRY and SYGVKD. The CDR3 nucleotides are TGTGCCATCAGTGGAGATTCCTATGGCTACACCTTC. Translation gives CAISGDSYGYTF.

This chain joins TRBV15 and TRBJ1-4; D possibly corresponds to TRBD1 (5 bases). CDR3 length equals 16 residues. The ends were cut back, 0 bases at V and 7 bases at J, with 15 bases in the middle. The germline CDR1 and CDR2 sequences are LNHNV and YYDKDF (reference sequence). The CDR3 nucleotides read TGTGCCACCAGCAGAGATCGGGCTGGGGGGGTTGAAAAACTGTTTTTT. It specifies CATSRDRAGGVEKLFF.

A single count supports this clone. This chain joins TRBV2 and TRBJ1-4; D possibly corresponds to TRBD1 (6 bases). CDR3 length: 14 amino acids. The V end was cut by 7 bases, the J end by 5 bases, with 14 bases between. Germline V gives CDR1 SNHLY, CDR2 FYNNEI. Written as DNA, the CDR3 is TGTGCCAGCAAATTCGGACAGCAAAATGAAAAACTGTTTTTT. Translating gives CASKFGQQNEKLFF.